This is a list of T cell receptor beta chains from one sample in a study of identical twins. TCRdb re-analysed the 5' RACE reads in MiXCR, keeping a single row per CDR3 protein. The sample contains around 470,000 distinct CDR3 sequences, 13% to 15% of which appear only once. These data are also associated with another study on yellow fever vaccine responses in identical twins.

Sample: CD4+ T cells sorted from blood. The receptors were sampled from a woman between 18 and 30 years old in good health. Both conserved end residues are part of each CDR3. The order of the fields is D gene, J gene, clone size, V gene, CDR3 protein, CDR3 DNA. D genes are given only for firm matches. The size of a clone is reported for some rows only, either as once, few or many, or as a class for expanded clones.

D: TRBD1; J: TRBJ2-1; size: .; V: TRBV5-1; CDR3: CASSLGQGKVDEQFF; DNA: TGCGCCAGCAGCTTGGGACAGGGGAAGGTCGATGAGCAGTTCTTC
D: TRBD1; J: TRBJ2-7; size: few; V: TRBV24-1; CDR3: CATSDARQGLDEQYF; DNA: TGTGCCACCAGTGATGCGAGACAGGGCTTAGACGAGCAGTACTTC
D: TRBD1; J: TRBJ1-2; size: many; V: TRBV4-3; CDR3: CASSQAGQGIHGYTF; DNA: TGCGCCAGCAGCCAAGCCGGACAGGGAATCCATGGCTACACCTTC
D: .; J: TRBJ1-4; size: .; V: TRBV20-1; CDR3: CSARDPRGGEKLFF; DNA: TGCAGTGCTAGAGATCCCAGGGGAGGTGAAAAACTGTTTTTT
D: .; J: TRBJ1-1; size: .; V: TRBV28; CDR3: CASSFGQGRAFF; DNA: TGTGCCAGCAGTTTTGGGCAGGGACGAGCTTTCTTT
D: .; J: TRBJ2-7; size: .; V: TRBV12-3/TRBV12-4; CDR3: CASSLMHEQYF; DNA: TGTGCCAGCAGTTTAATGCACGAGCAGTACTTC
D: .; J: TRBJ2-7; size: many; V: TRBV29-1; CDR3: CSVEDWGEQYF; DNA: TGCAGCGTTGAAGATTGGGGGGAGCAGTACTTC
D: .; J: TRBJ2-5; size: .; V: TRBV20-1; CDR3: CSAAGTDQETQYF; DNA: TGCAGTGCTGCTGGGACGGACCAAGAGACCCAGTACTTC
D: TRBD2; J: TRBJ2-2; size: .; V: TRBV10-1; CDR3: CASSESGTSGADTGELFF; DNA: TGCGCCAGCAGTGAGTCCGGGACTAGCGGGGCGGACACCGGGGAGCTGTTTTTT
D: TRBD1; J: TRBJ2-5; size: many; V: TRBV10-3; CDR3: CAISDLGQGQETQYF; DNA: TGTGCCATCAGTGACCTCGGACAGGGACAAGAGACCCAGTACTTC
D: .; J: TRBJ1-5; size: few; V: TRBV2; CDR3: CASGEDSNQPQHF; DNA: TGTGCCAGCGGGGAAGATAGCAATCAGCCCCAGCATTTT
D: .; J: TRBJ1-5; size: many; V: TRBV12-3/TRBV12-4; CDR3: CASSLSHSNQPQHF; DNA: TGTGCCAGCAGTTTATCTCACAGCAATCAGCCCCAGCATTTT
D: TRBD1; J: TRBJ2-6; size: few; V: TRBV5-6; CDR3: CASSEPGTGHPGANVLTF; DNA: TGTGCCAGCAGCGAACCCGGGACAGGGCACCCTGGGGCCAACGTCCTGACTTTC
D: .; J: TRBJ1-1; size: many; V: TRBV7-9; CDR3: CASSSGHLNTEAFF; DNA: TGTGCCAGCAGCTCCGGTCATTTGAACACTGAAGCTTTCTTT
D: TRBD2; J: TRBJ2-5; size: .; V: TRBV3-1; CDR3: CASSQLLAETQYF; DNA: TGTGCCAGCAGCCAATTACTAGCGGAGACCCAGTACTTC
D: .; J: TRBJ2-1; size: .; V: TRBV14; CDR3: CASSQVRISSYNEQFF; DNA: TGTGCCAGCAGCCAAGTTCGCATAAGCTCCTACAATGAGCAGTTCTTC
D: .; J: TRBJ2-3; size: few; V: TRBV3-1; CDR3: CASSQGSRNTQYF; DNA: TGTGCCAGCAGCCAAGGCAGTCGTAATACGCAGTATTTT
D: TRBD1; J: TRBJ2-3; size: .; V: TRBV12-3/TRBV12-4; CDR3: CASSFPGGTQYF; DNA: TGTGCCAGCAGTTTTCCAGGGGGTACGCAGTATTTT
D: .; J: TRBJ2-7; size: many; V: TRBV20-1; CDR3: CSARSGSYEQYF; DNA: TGCAGTGCTAGATCTGGCTCCTACGAGCAGTACTTC
D: .; J: TRBJ2-1; size: few; V: TRBV6-6; CDR3: CASRTLSYNEQFF; DNA: TGTGCCAGCAGAACCCTCTCCTACAATGAGCAGTTCTTC
D: .; J: TRBJ2-5; size: few; V: TRBV7-8; CDR3: CASSLEEAGRTQYF; DNA: TGTGCCAGCAGCTTAGAGGAGGCAGGGCGAACCCAGTACTTC
D: TRBD2; J: TRBJ2-3; size: .; V: TRBV5-1; CDR3: CASSLVPSGRAGTDTQYF; DNA: TGCGCCAGCAGCTTGGTCCCTAGCGGGAGGGCCGGCACAGATACGCAGTATTTT
D: .; J: TRBJ2-5; size: few; V: TRBV29-1; CDR3: CSVDLARVQETQYF; DNA: TGCAGCGTTGATTTAGCAAGGGTACAAGAGACCCAGTACTTC
D: .; J: TRBJ2-5; size: few; V: TRBV9; CDR3: CASSAPNEETQYF; DNA: TGTGCCAGCAGCGCCCCGAATGAAGAGACCCAGTACTTC
D: .; J: TRBJ2-4; size: .; V: TRBV18; CDR3: CASSPSRPGDIQYF; DNA: TGTGCCAGCTCACCAAGCAGGCCTGGGGACATTCAGTACTTC
D: TRBD2; J: TRBJ2-1; size: few; V: TRBV2; CDR3: CASSPRLAGDASNEQFF; DNA: TGTGCCAGCAGTCCTCGACTAGCGGGGGACGCTAGCAATGAGCAGTTCTTC
D: .; J: TRBJ2-1; size: .; V: TRBV7-3; CDR3: CASSPLSLAGSSYNEQFF; DNA: TGTGCCAGCAGCCCCCTGAGTTTAGCCGGGAGCTCCTACAATGAGCAGTTCTTC
D: .; J: TRBJ2-1; size: few; V: TRBV10-1; CDR3: CASSEGLGVLNEQFF; DNA: TGCGCCAGCAGTGAGGGGCTGGGGGTTCTGAATGAGCAGTTCTTC
D: .; J: TRBJ1-5; size: few; V: TRBV9; CDR3: CASSVDAASNQPQHF; DNA: TGTGCCAGCAGCGTAGATGCGGCTAGCAATCAGCCCCAGCATTTT
D: TRBD2; J: TRBJ2-7; size: .; V: TRBV28; CDR3: CASSLSVSGSSYEQYF; DNA: TGTGCCAGCAGTTTATCGGTTAGCGGGAGTTCCTACGAGCAGTACTTC
D: TRBD1; J: TRBJ2-1; size: .; V: TRBV11-1; CDR3: CASSPRQGSRVEQFF; DNA: TGTGCCAGCAGCCCGCGACAGGGGTCCCGTGTTGAGCAGTTCTTC
D: .; J: TRBJ2-7; size: .; V: TRBV5-6; CDR3: CASSELPGRGFNEQYF; DNA: TGTGCCAGCAGCGAACTCCCGGGACGGGGCTTCAACGAGCAGTACTTC
D: .; J: TRBJ2-3; size: few; V: TRBV28; CDR3: CASTGHRVAHDTQYF; DNA: TGTGCCAGCACGGGGCATCGTGTCGCCCACGATACGCAGTATTTT
D: TRBD1; J: TRBJ2-5; size: many; V: TRBV9; CDR3: CASSKQTGGGETQYF; DNA: TGTGCCAGCAGCAAACAGACAGGGGGTGGAGAGACCCAGTACTTC
D: .; J: TRBJ2-5; size: few; V: TRBV20-1; CDR3: CSASRLTSQETQYF; DNA: TGCAGTGCTAGTCGATTAACCTCCCAAGAGACCCAGTACTTC
D: .; J: TRBJ2-3; size: many; V: TRBV4-3; CDR3: CASSQDIQGGDTQYF; DNA: TGCGCCAGCAGCCAAGATATACAGGGTGGGGATACGCAGTATTTT
D: .; J: TRBJ2-2; size: few; V: TRBV9; CDR3: CASSVAGLTNTGELFF; DNA: TGTGCCAGCAGCGTAGCTGGACTCACTAACACCGGGGAGCTGTTTTTT
D: TRBD1; J: TRBJ2-4; size: few; V: TRBV6-1; CDR3: CASKTGGSMNIQYF; DNA: TGTGCCAGCAAAACAGGGGGCTCTATGAACATTCAGTACTTC
D: .; J: TRBJ2-1; size: few; V: TRBV3-1; CDR3: CASSQEDEQFF; DNA: TGTGCCAGCAGCCAAGAGGATGAGCAGTTCTTC
D: TRBD2; J: TRBJ2-1; size: .; V: TRBV6-4; CDR3: CASSLSAGGPHEQFF; DNA: TGTGCCAGCAGCCTTTCAGCGGGAGGGCCGCATGAGCAGTTCTTC
D: TRBD2; J: TRBJ2-4; size: many; V: TRBV12-3/TRBV12-4; CDR3: CASASGGNGAKNIQYF; DNA: TGTGCCTCCGCTAGCGGGGGCAATGGAGCCAAAAACATTCAGTACTTC
D: .; J: TRBJ2-7; size: .; V: TRBV12-3/TRBV12-4; CDR3: CASSFLGRGYEQYF; DNA: TGTGCCAGCAGTTTCCTCGGGAGAGGTTACGAGCAGTACTTC
D: TRBD2; J: TRBJ2-1; size: few; V: TRBV5-1; CDR3: CASSLDIAGASYNEQFF; DNA: TGCGCCAGCAGCTTGGATATAGCGGGAGCATCCTACAATGAGCAGTTCTTC
D: TRBD2; J: TRBJ2-1; size: .; V: TRBV6-2/TRBV6-3; CDR3: CASRPTNSGTEQFF; DNA: TGTGCCAGCAGGCCAACAAATAGCGGGACAGAGCAGTTCTTC
D: .; J: TRBJ2-3; size: .; V: TRBV20-1; CDR3: CSARSASSTDTQYF; DNA: TGCAGTGCTAGATCGGCCTCTAGCACAGATACGCAGTATTTT
D: .; J: TRBJ1-5; size: few; V: TRBV12-3/TRBV12-4; CDR3: CASSFGWEPQHF; DNA: TGTGCCAGCAGTTTCGGCTGGGAGCCCCAGCATTTT
D: TRBD2; J: TRBJ2-5; size: few; V: TRBV7-9; CDR3: CASSSLAGGRQETQYF; DNA: TGTGCCAGCAGCTCGCTAGCGGGAGGGAGGCAAGAGACCCAGTACTTC
D: .; J: TRBJ1-3; size: few; V: TRBV30; CDR3: CAWSAVVGSGNTIYF; DNA: TGTGCCTGGAGTGCTGTGGTTGGGTCCGGAAACACCATATATTTT
D: TRBD2; J: TRBJ2-2; size: few; V: TRBV9; CDR3: CASSGVAGHPLRELFF; DNA: TGTGCCAGCAGCGGCGTAGCGGGGCATCCTTTGCGGGAGCTGTTTTTT